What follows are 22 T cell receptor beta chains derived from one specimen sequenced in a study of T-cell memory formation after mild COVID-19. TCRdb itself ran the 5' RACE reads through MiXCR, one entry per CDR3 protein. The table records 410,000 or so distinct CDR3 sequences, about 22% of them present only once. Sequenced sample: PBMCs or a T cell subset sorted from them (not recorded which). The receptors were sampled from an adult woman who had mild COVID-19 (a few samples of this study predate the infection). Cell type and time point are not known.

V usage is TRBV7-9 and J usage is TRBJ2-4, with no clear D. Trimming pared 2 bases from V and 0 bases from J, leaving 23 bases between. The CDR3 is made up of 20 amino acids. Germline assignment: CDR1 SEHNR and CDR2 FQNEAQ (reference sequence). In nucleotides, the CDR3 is TGTGCCAGCAGCTTATTTCCAATGACGGGCAGATCACTAGCCAAAAACATTCAGTACTTC. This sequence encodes CASSLFPMTGRSLAKNIQYF. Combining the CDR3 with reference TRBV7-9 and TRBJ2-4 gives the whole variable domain DTGVSQNPRHKITKRGQNVTFRCDPISEHNRLYWYRQTLGQGPEFLTYFQNEAQLEKSRLLSDRFSAERPKGSFSTLEIQRTEQGDSAMYLCASSLFPMTGRSLAKNIQYFGAGTRLSVL.

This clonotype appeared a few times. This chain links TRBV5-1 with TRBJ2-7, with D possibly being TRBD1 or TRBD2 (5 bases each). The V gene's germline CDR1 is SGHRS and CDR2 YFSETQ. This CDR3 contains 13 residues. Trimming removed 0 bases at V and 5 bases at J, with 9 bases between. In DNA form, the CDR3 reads TGCGCCAGCAGCTTGGGCAGGGACGACGAGCAGTACTTC. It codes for CASSLGRDDEQYF.

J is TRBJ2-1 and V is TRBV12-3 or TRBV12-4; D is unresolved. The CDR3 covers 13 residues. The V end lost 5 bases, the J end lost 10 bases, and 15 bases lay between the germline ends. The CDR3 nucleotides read TGTGCCAGCAGTCCCCCCGGAACAGCAGAGCAGTTCTTC. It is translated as CASSPPGTAEQFF.

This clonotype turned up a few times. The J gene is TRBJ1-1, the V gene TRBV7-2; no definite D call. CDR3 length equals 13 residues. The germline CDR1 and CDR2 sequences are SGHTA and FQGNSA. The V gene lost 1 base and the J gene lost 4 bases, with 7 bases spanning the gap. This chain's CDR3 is CASSLDGVTEAFF. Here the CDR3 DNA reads TGTGCCAGCAGCTTAGACGGGGTCACTGAAGCTTTCTTT.

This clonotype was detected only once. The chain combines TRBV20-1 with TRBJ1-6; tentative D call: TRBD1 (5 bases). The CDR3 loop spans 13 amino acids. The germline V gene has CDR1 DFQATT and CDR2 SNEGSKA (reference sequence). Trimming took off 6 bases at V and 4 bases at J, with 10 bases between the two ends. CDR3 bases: TGCAGTGCCCGACAGAGTTATAATTCACCCCTCCACTTT. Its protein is CSARQSYNSPLHF.

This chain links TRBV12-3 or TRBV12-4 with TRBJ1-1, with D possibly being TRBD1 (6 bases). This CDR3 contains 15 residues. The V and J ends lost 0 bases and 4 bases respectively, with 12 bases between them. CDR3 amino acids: CASSLARGAGTEAFF. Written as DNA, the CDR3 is TGTGCCAGCAGTTTAGCGCGGGGGGCGGGCACTGAAGCTTTCTTT.

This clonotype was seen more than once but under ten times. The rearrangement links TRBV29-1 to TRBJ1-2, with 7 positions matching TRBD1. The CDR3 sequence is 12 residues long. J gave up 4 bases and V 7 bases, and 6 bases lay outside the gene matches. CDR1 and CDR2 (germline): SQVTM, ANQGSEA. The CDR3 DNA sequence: TGCAGCGCCGGGGACAGCACCTATGGCTACACCTTC. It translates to CSAGDSTYGYTF.

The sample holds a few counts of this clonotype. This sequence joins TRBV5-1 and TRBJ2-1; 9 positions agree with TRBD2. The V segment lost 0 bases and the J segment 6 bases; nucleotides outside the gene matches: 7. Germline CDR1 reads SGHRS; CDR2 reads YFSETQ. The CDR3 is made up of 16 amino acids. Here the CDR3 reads CASSLEALAGSNEQFF. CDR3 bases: TGCGCCAGCAGCTTGGAAGCGCTAGCGGGGAGCAATGAGCAGTTCTTC.

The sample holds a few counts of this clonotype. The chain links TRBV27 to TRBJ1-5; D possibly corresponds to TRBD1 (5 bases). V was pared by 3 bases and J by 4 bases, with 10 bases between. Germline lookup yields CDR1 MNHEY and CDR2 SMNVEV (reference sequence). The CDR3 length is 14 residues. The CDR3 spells CASSFGTVNQPQHF. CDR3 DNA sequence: TGTGCCAGCAGTTTCGGGACGGTGAATCAGCCCCAGCATTTT.

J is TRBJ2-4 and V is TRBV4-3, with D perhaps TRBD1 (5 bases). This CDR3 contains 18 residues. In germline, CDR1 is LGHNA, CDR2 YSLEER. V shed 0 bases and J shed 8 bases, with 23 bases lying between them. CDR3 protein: CASSQDTVGKGHEDIQYF. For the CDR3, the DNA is TGCGCCAGCAGCCAAGATACGGTGGGCAAAGGACACGAGGACATTCAGTACTTC.

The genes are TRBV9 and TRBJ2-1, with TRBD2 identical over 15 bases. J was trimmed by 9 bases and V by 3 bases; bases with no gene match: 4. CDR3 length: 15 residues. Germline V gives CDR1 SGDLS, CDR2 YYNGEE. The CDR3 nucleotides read TGTGCCAGCAGCGAGGGACTAGCGGGAGGTAGTGAGCAGTTCTTC. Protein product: CASSEGLAGGSEQFF.

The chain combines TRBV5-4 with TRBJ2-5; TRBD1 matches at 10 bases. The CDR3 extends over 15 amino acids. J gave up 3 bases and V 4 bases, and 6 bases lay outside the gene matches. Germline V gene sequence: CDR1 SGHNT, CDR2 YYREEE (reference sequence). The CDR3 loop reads CASSGRDRGEETQYF. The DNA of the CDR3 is TGTGCCAGCAGCGGTCGGGACAGGGGAGAAGAGACCCAGTACTTC.

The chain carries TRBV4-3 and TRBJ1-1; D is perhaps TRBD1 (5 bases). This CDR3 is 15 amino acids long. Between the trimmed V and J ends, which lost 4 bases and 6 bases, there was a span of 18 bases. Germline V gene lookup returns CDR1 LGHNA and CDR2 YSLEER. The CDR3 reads CASSPHRDGGSEAFF. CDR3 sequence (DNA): TGCGCCAGCAGCCCTCACCGGGACGGCGGTTCTGAAGCTTTCTTT.

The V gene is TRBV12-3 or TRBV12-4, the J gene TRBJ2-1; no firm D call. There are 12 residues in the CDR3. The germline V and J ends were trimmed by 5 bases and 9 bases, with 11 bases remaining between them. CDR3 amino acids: CASSRKLPEQFF. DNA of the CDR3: TGTGCCAGCAGTCGGAAGCTCCCTGAGCAGTTCTTC.

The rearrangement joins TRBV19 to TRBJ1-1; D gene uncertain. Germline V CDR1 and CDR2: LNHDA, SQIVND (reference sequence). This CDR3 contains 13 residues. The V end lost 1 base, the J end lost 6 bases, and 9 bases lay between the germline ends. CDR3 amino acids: CASSIGVGAEAFF. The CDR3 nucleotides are TGTGCCAGTAGTATAGGGGTTGGCGCTGAAGCTTTCTTT.

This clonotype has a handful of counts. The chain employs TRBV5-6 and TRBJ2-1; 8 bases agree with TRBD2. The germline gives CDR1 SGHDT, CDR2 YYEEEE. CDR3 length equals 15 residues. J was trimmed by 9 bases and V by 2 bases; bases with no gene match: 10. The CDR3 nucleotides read TGTGCCAGCAGCTTCGGGACTAGTAGGGCCACTGAGCAGTTCTTC. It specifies CASSFGTSRATEQFF. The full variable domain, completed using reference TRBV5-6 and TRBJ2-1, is DAGVTQSPTHLIKTRGQQVTLRCSPKSGHDTVSWYQQALGQGPQFIFQYYEEEERQRGNFPDRFSGHQFPNYSSELNVNALLLGDSALYLCASSFGTSRATEQFFGPGTRLTVL.

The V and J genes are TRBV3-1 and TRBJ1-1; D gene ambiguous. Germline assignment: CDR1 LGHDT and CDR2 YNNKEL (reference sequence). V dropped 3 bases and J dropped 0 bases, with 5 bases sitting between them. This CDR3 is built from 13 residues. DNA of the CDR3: TGTGCCAGCAGCCAGCTTTTGAACACTGAAGCTTTCTTT. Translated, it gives CASSQLLNTEAFF. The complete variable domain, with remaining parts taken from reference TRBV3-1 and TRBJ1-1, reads DTAVSQTPKYLVTQMGNDKSIKCEQNLGHDTMYWYKQDSKKFLKIMFSYNNKELIINETVPNRFSPKSPDKAHLNLHINSLELGDSAVYFCASSQLLNTEAFFGQGTRLTVV.

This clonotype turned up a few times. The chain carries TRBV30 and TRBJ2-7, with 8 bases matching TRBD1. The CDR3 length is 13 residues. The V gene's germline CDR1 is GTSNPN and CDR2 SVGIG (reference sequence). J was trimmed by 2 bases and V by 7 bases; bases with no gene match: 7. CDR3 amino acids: CASRQGKAYEQYF. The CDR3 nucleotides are TGTGCCTCCAGACAGGGGAAGGCCTACGAGCAGTACTTC.

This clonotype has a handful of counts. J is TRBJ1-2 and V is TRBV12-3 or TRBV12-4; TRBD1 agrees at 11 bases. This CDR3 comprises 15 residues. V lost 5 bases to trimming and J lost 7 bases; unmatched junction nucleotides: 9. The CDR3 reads CASSRTGGLSSGYTF. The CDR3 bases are TGTGCCAGCAGTAGGACAGGGGGCCTTTCTAGTGGCTACACCTTC.

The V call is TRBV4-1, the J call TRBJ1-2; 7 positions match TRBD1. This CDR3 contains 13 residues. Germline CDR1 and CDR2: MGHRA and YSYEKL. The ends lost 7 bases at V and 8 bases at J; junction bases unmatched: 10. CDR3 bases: TGCGCCAGCAACTTCAGACAGGGTGGAGGCTACACCTTC. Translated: CASNFRQGGGYTF.

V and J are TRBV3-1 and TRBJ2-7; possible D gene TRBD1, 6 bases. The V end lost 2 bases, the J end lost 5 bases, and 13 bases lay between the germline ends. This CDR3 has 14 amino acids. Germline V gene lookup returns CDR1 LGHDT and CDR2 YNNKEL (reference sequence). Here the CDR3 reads CASSQKDSYDEQYF. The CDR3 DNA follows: TGTGCCAGCAGCCAAAAGGACAGCTACGACGAGCAGTACTTC.

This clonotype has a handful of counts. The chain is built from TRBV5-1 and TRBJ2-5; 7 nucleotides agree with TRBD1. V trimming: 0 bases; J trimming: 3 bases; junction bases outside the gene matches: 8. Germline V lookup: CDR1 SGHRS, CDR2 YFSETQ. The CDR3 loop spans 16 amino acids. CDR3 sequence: CASSLAGETGKETQYF. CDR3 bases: TGCGCCAGCAGCTTGGCCGGTGAGACAGGGAAAGAGACCCAGTACTTC.